These 22 T cell receptor beta chains share one sample of origin, sequenced in a study of T cell responses to AZD1222 COVID-19 vaccine (dated by TCRdb to about 2021). Library method: the immunoSEQ multiplex PCR assay. In its TCRdb copy, this immuneACCESS table keeps in-frame sequences only and misses some clones. Where compared with another copy, unresolved V genes explain less than half of these, and the others have no known cause. Counted in this sample were about 150,000 clones; under 95% of them appeared once. Around 2.8% of the sample belongs to the ten largest clones. Interpreted using the paper, the time point label stands for: baseline before first vaccination. Explained via the paper, the treatment or condition label denotes: meningococcal conjugate vaccine given as trial control. The starting material was peripheral blood, obtained on day 0 of MenACWY control vaccination. These receptors were obtained from an adult in good health.

The genes are TRBV28 and TRBJ1-2; D not certain. The CDR3 covers 13 residues. V lost 6 bases, J lost 3 bases, and 11 bases lay in between. From germline, CDR1 is MDHEN and CDR2 SYDVKM. The CDR3 bases are TGTGCCAGCAGCCTTAGGCGGGACTATGGCTACACCTTC. Amino acids: CASSLRRDYGYTF.

The genes are TRBV3-1 (or the pseudogene TRBV3-2) and TRBJ2-7, with D uncertain. From germline, CDR1 is LGHDT and CDR2 YNNKEL (reference sequence). The germline V and J ends were trimmed by 1 base and 3 bases, with 13 bases remaining between them. The CDR3 has 15 residues. The CDR3 reads CASSQAEGPHYEQYF. CDR3 nucleotide sequence: TGTGCCAGCAGCCAAGCCGAAGGTCCCCACTACGAGCAGTACTTC.

The chain couples TRBV28 to TRBJ2-1; D is uncertain. This CDR3 spans 12 amino acids. V gave up 4 bases and J gave up 5 bases, with 6 bases separating them. The germline CDR1 and CDR2 sequences are MDHEN and SYDVKM. The DNA of the CDR3 is TGTGCCAGCAGTTCCCCGCACAATGAGCAGTTCTTC. Translated: CASSSPHNEQFF.

The chain recombines TRBV20-1 with TRBJ1-6; D is undetermined. Germline CDR1 DFQATT, CDR2 SNEGSKA (reference sequence). The CDR3 is 13 amino acids. Trimming left V 3 bases short and J 8 bases short, with 11 bases between. Written as DNA, the CDR3 is TGCAGTGCTAGTCGACCTACAGATTCACCCCTCCACTTT. Translation gives CSASRPTDSPLHF.

The genes are TRBV2 and TRBJ2-7, with D perhaps assigned TRBD1 or TRBD2 (5 bases each). The CDR3 runs 14 residues. CDR1 and CDR2 (germline): SNHLY, FYNNEI. The V and J ends lost 1 base and 4 bases respectively, with 11 bases between them. The CDR3 sequence is CASSEDRWGYEQYF. CDR3 sequence (DNA): TGTGCCAGCAGTGAAGATCGTTGGGGGTACGAGCAGTACTTC.

This rearrangement joins TRBV4-2 to TRBJ2-2, with 7 bases that match TRBD2. This CDR3 has 15 residues. Per the germline V gene, CDR1 is LGHNA and CDR2 is YNFKEQ. V shed 1 base and J 7 bases; nucleotides not matched to a gene: 6. DNA of the CDR3: TGTGCCAGCAGCCAAGGCCGGCGGGAGTACGGGGAGCTGTTTTTT. This encodes CASSQGRREYGELFF.

In its sample, this clone was seen a few times. J is TRBJ1-6 and V is TRBV5-4; D ambiguous. This CDR3 comprises 16 residues. V lost 0 bases to trimming and J lost 3 bases, with 10 bases between them. The germline V gene encodes CDR1 SGHNT and CDR2 YYREEE (reference sequence). The CDR3 is CASSLEDGNYNSPLHF. In nucleotides, the CDR3 is TGTGCCAGCAGCTTGGAGGACGGAAACTATAATTCACCCCTCCACTTT.

The J gene is TRBJ1-1, the V gene TRBV10-1, with D possibly being TRBD1 (5 bases). V was pared by 4 bases and J by 7 bases, with 10 bases between. The CDR3 is made up of 12 amino acids. Per the germline V gene, CDR1 is WNHNN and CDR2 is SYGVQD (reference sequence). CDR3 nucleotide sequence: TGCGCCAGCAGTGCAACAGGCCTTGAAGCTTTCTTT. Protein sequence: CASSATGLEAFF.

This chain uses TRBV29-1 with TRBJ2-5, with 11 positions matching TRBD2. This CDR3 comprises 15 residues. Trimming took 6 bases from V and 5 from J; bases not matched to a gene: 11. The V gene's germline CDR1 is SQVTM and CDR2 ANQGSEA. The CDR3 coding sequence is TGCAGCGTCAAACGCACGGGACTAGCGGAGGAGACCCAGTACTTC. It yields the protein CSVKRTGLAEETQYF.

CDR3 DNA sequence: TGTGCCAGCTCGGCAGAAGATACGCAGTATTTT. Translation: CASSAEDTQYF. The chain employs TRBV18 and TRBJ2-3; no definite D call. Germline values: CDR1 KGHSH, CDR2 LQKENI. V was shortened by 6 bases and J by 5 bases, with 6 bases between the two germline ends. The CDR3 length is 11 residues.

The rearrangement uses TRBV10-1 and TRBJ2-7; no clear D gene. From germline, CDR1 is WNHNN and CDR2 SYGVQD (reference sequence). Deletions cut 2 bases from V and 3 bases from J, with 5 bases between. This CDR3 has 12 amino acids. CDR3 residues: CASSEPGYEQYF. CDR3 DNA sequence: TGCGCCAGCAGTGAGCCGGGCTACGAGCAGTACTTC.

The V call is TRBV6-6, the J call TRBJ2-7, with a possible D match to TRBD2 (5 bases). Germline CDR1 reads MNHNY; CDR2 reads SVGAGI (reference sequence). Trimming pared 0 bases from V and 3 bases from J, leaving 12 bases between. The CDR3 runs 15 residues. CDR3 sequence (DNA): TGTGCCAGCAGTTACTCATTGTCAGAGGGCTACGAGCAGTACTTC. Translation gives CASSYSLSEGYEQYF.

This CDR3 is CASSLYGLAGGYEQYF. The CDR3 DNA follows: TGTGCCAGCAGTTTATACGGTCTAGCGGGAGGGTACGAGCAGTACTTC. The chain carries TRBV28 and TRBJ2-7, with 12 positions matching TRBD2. CDR3 length: 16 residues. The V and J ends lost 1 base and 4 bases, in that order; junction bases with no gene match: 5. The germline gives CDR1 MDHEN, CDR2 SYDVKM.

V usage is TRBV7-3 and J usage is TRBJ2-7, with 9 bases fitting TRBD1. Trimming cost V 6 bases and J 3 bases; bases outside gene matches: 3. There are 13 residues in the CDR3. From germline, CDR1 is SGHTA and CDR2 FQGTGA. This CDR3 reads CASSMDRGYEQYF. CDR3 bases: TGTGCCAGCAGTATGGACAGGGGCTACGAGCAGTACTTC.

V usage is TRBV27 and J usage is TRBJ1-6; no firm D call. The CDR3 covers 13 residues. Germline V gene lookup returns CDR1 MNHEY and CDR2 SMNVEV (reference sequence). Trimming cost V 6 bases and J 6 bases, with 9 bases left between them. The CDR3 region is CASSLTSNSPLHF. The CDR3, as DNA: TGTGCCAGCAGCCTTACAAGTAATTCACCCCTCCACTTT.

The V gene is TRBV29-1, the J gene TRBJ1-5; 7 bases fit TRBD1. The CDR3 consists of 13 residues. CDR1 is SQVTM, CDR2 ANQGSEA, per germline. After removal of 4 bases from V and 5 bases from J, the junction contained 5 bases not matched to a gene. CDR3 sequence: CSVGQGGDQPQHF. The CDR3 DNA sequence: TGCAGCGTTGGACAGGGAGGCGATCAGCCCCAGCATTTT.

The chain joins TRBV7-9 to TRBJ1-3; a weak D match, TRBD1 (5 bases). V was cut by 7 bases and J by 1 base, with 5 bases left in between. The CDR3 runs 12 residues. CDR1 and CDR2 from the germline V gene are SEHNR and FQNEAQ (reference sequence). As DNA, the CDR3 is TGTGCCAGCAAGGGGTCTGGAAACACCATATATTTT. Amino acids: CASKGSGNTIYF.

V usage is TRBV9 and J usage is TRBJ1-6; possibly TRBD1 for D (5 bases). V lost 1 base, J lost 10 bases, and 12 bases lay in between. The CDR3 runs 14 residues. CDR1 is SGDLS and CDR2 is YYNGEE in the germline V gene. CDR3 nucleotide sequence: TGTGCCAGCAGCGTATTAGTAGGGGAGTCACCCCTCCACTTT. Protein: CASSVLVGESPLHF.

The V gene is TRBV12-3 or TRBV12-4, the J gene TRBJ1-2; D unclear. Trimming left V 10 bases short and J 4 bases short, with 16 bases between. This CDR3 has 13 residues. CDR3 in amino acids: CATSNQVFYGYTF. For the CDR3, the DNA is TGTGCCACCTCAAACCAAGTATTCTATGGCTACACCTTC.

The chain is built from TRBV3-1 (or the pseudogene TRBV3-2) and TRBJ1-6; weak D call: TRBD1 (6 bases). The CDR3 has 15 residues. Germline V gives CDR1 LGHDT, CDR2 YNNKEL (reference sequence). V was trimmed by 1 base and J by 7 bases, leaving 11 bases between them. CDR3 coding DNA: TGTGCCAGCAGCCAAGGGGTAGGGGGAAATTCACCCCTCCACTTT. This sequence encodes CASSQGVGGNSPLHF.

This chain joins TRBV27 and TRBJ2-3, with 9 bases that match TRBD2. Unmatched junction bases numbered 28, after V lost 3 bases and J lost 6 bases. Germline CDR1 is MNHEY and CDR2 is SMNVEV (reference sequence). The CDR3 totals 22 residues. The DNA of the CDR3 is TGTGCCAGCAGTTTTTCACACCCCCGGCGGGAGGGGTTGCAGGGAAGATCGGATACGCAGTATTTT. It yields the protein CASSFSHPRREGLQGRSDTQYF.

The gene calls are TRBV5-4 and TRBJ1-3; D gene uncertain. CDR1 and CDR2 (germline): SGHNT, YYREEE (reference sequence). Trimming took off 0 bases at V and 0 bases at J, with 7 bases between the two ends. This CDR3 comprises 15 residues. In DNA, the CDR3 is TGTGCCAGCAGCTTGGCCGGCGCCTCTGGAAACACCATATATTTT. This codes for CASSLAGASGNTIYF. The whole variable domain, filled in from reference TRBV5-4 and TRBJ1-3, reads ETGVTQSPTHLIKTRGQQVTLRCSSQSGHNTVSWYQQALGQGPQFIFQYYREEENGRGNFPPRFSGLQFPNYSSELNVNALELDDSALYLCASSLAGASGNTIYFGEGSWLTVV.